This TCR beta chain is drawn from a study of cytomegalovirus exposure and HLA in healthy donors. Study results and caveats: A later analysis by the authors found several of the most significant clusters apparently linked to common viral pathogens.

Germline CDR1 reads MNHEY; CDR2 reads SVGAGI. V lost 2 bases, J lost 9 bases, and 16 bases lay in between. The CDR3 spans 15 residues. A note on this clone: Its specificity is unknown.

With 60 Vbeta and 13 Jbeta primers, the PCR was carried out. The table came from immunoSEQ multiplex PCR; TCRdb's copy has only in-frame clones and leaves some out. The sample shows around 94,000 clones, approximately 77% of them seen only once. Nobody recorded the CMV serostatus of this donor. The gene calls are TRBV6-5 and TRBJ2-2; maybe TRBD2 (6 bases). The sequencing sample was made of PBMCs. This sequence originates from a human donor in good health. This CDR3 is CASSYAGTGKWELFF. DNA of the CDR3: TGTGCCAGCAGTTACGCCGGGACTGGGAAGTGGGAGCTGTTTTTT.